This TCR beta chain was profiled in a study of cytomegalovirus exposure and HLA in healthy donors. Regarding the study as a whole: TCR beta V- and J-gene trimming was later associated with a missense DCLRE1C variant.

As for this clone: Its antigen is currently unknown.

PCR was performed using 60 Vbeta and 13 Jbeta primers. The protocol was immunoSEQ multiplex PCR, while the TCRdb copy is restricted to in-frame clones and leaves out a portion. Of approximately 150,000 clones listed, over 75% are singletons. The V and J ends lost 5 bases and 0 bases, in that order; junction bases with no gene match: 16. This CDR3 has 20 amino acids. Germline values: CDR1 LNHDA, CDR2 SQIVND (reference sequence). The V call is TRBV19, the J call TRBJ1-1, with 12 nucleotides matching TRBD1. This TCR was recovered from a woman in her twenties or thirties in good health and CMV-seronegative. The source material was PBMCs. CDR3 nucleotides: TGTGCCAGTAGTGGGGTCCGGGACAGGGGGCCTCGCGACCTGAACACTGAAGCTTTCTTT. It encodes CASSGVRDRGPRDLNTEAFF.